Listed below are T cell receptor beta chains from one sample, sequenced in a study of blood T cell repertoires in COVID-19. TCRdb's copy holds only in-frame clones and misses some; the assay was immunoSEQ multiplex PCR. Of around 170,000 clones in the sample, about 88% were seen once. Sequencing used PBMCs or T cells enriched from blood (not recorded which). The receptors shown here come from a woman in her late teens or twenties who had recovered from COVID-19. Each CDR3 is given with its conserved first and last residue. Fields, in order: CDR3 length, J gene, V gene, clone size, D gene, CDR3 DNA, CDR3 protein. A D gene is named only where the DNA matches it firmly. Clone size appears in some rows only: once, few, many, or a class for an expanded clone.

>16|TRBJ2-5|TRBV5-5|once|TRBD1
TGTGCCAGCAGCTACTTTACGACAGGGGGCGAGGAGACCCAGTACTTC
CASSYFTTGGEETQYF
>13|TRBJ1-5|TRBV14|-|-
TGTGCCAGCAGCCAAGGAGGGAATCAGCCCCAGCATTTT
CASSQGGNQPQHF
>15|TRBJ2-1|TRBV7-3|-|TRBD1
TGTGCCAGCAGCTTAACAGGGGGCCTATACAATGAGCAGTTCTTC
CASSLTGGLYNEQFF
>15|TRBJ1-1|TRBV30|-|-
TGTGCCTGGAGTTCCCTCGTCGGGGTGGAGACTGAAGCTTTCTTT
CAWSSLVGVETEAFF
>17|TRBJ1-2|TRBV15|-|-
TGTGCCACCAGCACCCTTAAGGGGGACGTAGTTAACTATGGCTACACCTTC
CATSTLKGDVVNYGYTF
>13|TRBJ2-7|TRBV28|-|TRBD1
TGTGCCAGCAGGACAGGGGGCACCTACGAGCAGTACTTC
CASRTGGTYEQYF
>15|TRBJ1-1|TRBV6-4|few|-
TGTGACCCTATACAGGACGTTGGGTCTGGCACTGAAGCTTTCTTT
CDPIQDVGSGTEAFF
>13|TRBJ1-5|TRBV25-1|-|-
TGTGCCAGCGGAGATTTTGCGATGGGGCCCCAGCATTTT
CASGDFAMGPQHF
>17|TRBJ1-4|TRBV28|-|TRBD1
TGTGCCAGCAGTTCCTCCGGGACAGGGATTACGCGGGAAAAACTGTTTTTT
CASSSSGTGITREKLFF
>15|TRBJ2-3|TRBV6-6|-|-
TGTGCCAGCAGTTATGAGGGAAGCTACACAGATACGCAGTATTTT
CASSYEGSYTDTQYF
>15|TRBJ1-2|TRBV7-9|-|TRBD1
TGTGCCAGCACCTACCTCGGGGACAGGGAGAATGGCTACACCTTC
CASTYLGDRENGYTF
>14|TRBJ1-2|TRBV6-2/TRBV6-3|-|TRBD1
TGTGCCAGCAGGCCTGACAGGGGGCCGTGGGGCTACACCTTC
CASRPDRGPWGYTF
>15|TRBJ1-2|TRBV3-1/TRBV3-2|-|TRBD1
TGTGCCAGCAGCCAAGAATTATCAGGGGGTCGCGGCTACACCTTC
CASSQELSGGRGYTF
>16|TRBJ2-3|TRBV28|-|-
TGTGCCAGCCGTTCCACCGGACGGGGGGCCTTAGATACGCAGTATTTT
CASRSTGRGALDTQYF
>17|TRBJ1-3|TRBV11-2|-|-
TGTGCCAGCAGCTTTATCGGTGGTAAACCTTCTGGAAACACCATATATTTT
CASSFIGGKPSGNTIYF
>13|TRBJ1-1|TRBV5-1|-|TRBD1
TGCGCCAGCAGCATTACAGGGGACACTGAAGCTTTCTTT
CASSITGDTEAFF